This T cell receptor beta chain appears in the sequencing data of a study of shared clonotypes between healthy human individuals. Study outcomes and limitations: Estimated richness was generally greater in naive than memory subsets. Rarefaction demonstrated incomplete sorted-subset sequencing despite large depth.

Sequencing was performed with immunoSEQ multiplex PCR; in TCRdb, only in-frame clones are kept and a portion is missing. The sample records about 1.1 million clones, 70% to 80% being singletons. Trimming removed 3 bases from V and 2 bases from J, with 5 bases in between. Germline assignment: CDR1 SGHTA and CDR2 FQGTGA. This CDR3 is 13 amino acids long. The healthy adult donors were HIV-negative and reported no recent acute infections or vaccinations. The donor cohort consisted entirely of Caucasian adults residing in Nashville, Tennessee. Comment on this clone: What it recognizes is unknown.

Material: memory CD4+ T cells from PBMCs. Subset defined: CD45RA-negative fraction. This receptor was obtained from a man between 18 and 29 years old in good health. Some clones in this sample may be carry-over from other donors' samples. The J gene is TRBJ2-1, the V gene TRBV7-3; D unresolved. The CDR3 here is CASSFDPYNEQFF. In DNA, the CDR3 is TGTGCCAGCAGCTTCGACCCCTACAATGAGCAGTTCTTC.